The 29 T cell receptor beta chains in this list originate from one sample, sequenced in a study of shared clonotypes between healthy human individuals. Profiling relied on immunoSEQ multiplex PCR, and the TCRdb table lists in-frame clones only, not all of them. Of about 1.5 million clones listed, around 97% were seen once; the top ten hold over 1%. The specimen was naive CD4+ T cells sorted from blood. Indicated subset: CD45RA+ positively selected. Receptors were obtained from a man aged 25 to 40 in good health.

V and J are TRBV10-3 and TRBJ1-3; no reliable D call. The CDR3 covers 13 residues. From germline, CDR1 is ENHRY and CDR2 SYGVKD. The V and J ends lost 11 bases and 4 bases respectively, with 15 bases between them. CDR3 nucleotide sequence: TGTGCCCTAACTTCGGGATCCGGAAACACCATATATTTT. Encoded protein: CALTSGSGNTIYF.

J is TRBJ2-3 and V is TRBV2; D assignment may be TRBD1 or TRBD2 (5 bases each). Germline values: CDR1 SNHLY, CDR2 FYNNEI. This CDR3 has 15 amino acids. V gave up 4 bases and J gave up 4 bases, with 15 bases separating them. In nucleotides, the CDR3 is TGTGCCAGCAGTGGGGGGTCGAGCGCGGCAGATACGCAGTATTTT. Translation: CASSGGSSAADTQYF.

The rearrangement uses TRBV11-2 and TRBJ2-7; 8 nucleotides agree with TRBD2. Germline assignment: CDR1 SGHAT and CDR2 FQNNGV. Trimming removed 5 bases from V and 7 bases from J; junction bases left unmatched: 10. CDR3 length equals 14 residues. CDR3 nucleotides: TGTGCCAGCAGCCCGGCGGTAGCGGGGATAGAGCAGTACTTC. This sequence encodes CASSPAVAGIEQYF.

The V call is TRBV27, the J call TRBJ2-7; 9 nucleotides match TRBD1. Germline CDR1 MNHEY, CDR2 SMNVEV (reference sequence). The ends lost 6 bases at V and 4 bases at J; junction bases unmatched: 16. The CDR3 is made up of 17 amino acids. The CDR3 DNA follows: TGTGCCAGCAGCGCGACCTACTCCGGGACAGGGACTTACGAGCAGTACTTC. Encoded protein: CASSATYSGTGTYEQYF.

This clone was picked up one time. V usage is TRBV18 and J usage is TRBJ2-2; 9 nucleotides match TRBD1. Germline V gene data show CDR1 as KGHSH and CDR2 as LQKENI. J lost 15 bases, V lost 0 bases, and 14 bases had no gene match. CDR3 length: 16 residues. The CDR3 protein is CASSPPRSSGGQGLFF. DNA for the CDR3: TGTGCCAGCTCACCACCCCGGTCTAGCGGAGGACAGGGGTTGTTTTTT.

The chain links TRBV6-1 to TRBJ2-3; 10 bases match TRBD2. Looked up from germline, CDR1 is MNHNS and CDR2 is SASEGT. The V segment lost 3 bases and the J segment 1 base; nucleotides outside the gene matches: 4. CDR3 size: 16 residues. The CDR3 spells CASSDASGGGTDTQYF. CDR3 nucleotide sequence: TGTGCCAGCAGTGACGCTAGCGGGGGTGGCACAGATACGCAGTATTTT.

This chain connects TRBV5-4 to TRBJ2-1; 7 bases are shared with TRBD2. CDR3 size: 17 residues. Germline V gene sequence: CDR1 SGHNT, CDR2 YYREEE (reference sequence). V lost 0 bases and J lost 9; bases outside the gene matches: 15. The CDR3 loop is CASSLVAGGGVHSEQFF. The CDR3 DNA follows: TGTGCCAGCAGCTTGGTGGCCGGGGGAGGGGTACATAGTGAGCAGTTCTTC.

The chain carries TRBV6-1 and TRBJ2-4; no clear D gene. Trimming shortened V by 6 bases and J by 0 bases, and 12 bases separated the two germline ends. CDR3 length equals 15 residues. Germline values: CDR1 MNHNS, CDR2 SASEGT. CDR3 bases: TGTGCCAGCAGGCCAGGTAACCTAGCCAAAAACATTCAGTACTTC. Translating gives CASRPGNLAKNIQYF.

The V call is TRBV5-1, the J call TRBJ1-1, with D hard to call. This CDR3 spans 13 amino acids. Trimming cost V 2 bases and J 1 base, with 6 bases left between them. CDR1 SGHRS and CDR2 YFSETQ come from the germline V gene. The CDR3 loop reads CASSFNGNTEAFF. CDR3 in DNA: TGCGCCAGCAGCTTCAACGGGAACACTGAAGCTTTCTTT.

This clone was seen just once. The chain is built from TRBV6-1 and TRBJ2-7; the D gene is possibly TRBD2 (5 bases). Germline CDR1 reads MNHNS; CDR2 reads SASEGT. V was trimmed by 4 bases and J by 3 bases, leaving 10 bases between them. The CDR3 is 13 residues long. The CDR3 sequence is CASSAGLNYEQYF. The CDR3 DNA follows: TGTGCCAGCAGTGCTGGACTGAACTACGAGCAGTACTTC.

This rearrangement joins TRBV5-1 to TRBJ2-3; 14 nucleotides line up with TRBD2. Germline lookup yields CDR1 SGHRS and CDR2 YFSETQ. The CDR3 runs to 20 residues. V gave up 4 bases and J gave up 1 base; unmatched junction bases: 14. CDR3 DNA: TGCGCCAGCAGCCTCTACGCCGGGACTAGCGGGAGACGAGGCACAGATACGCAGTATTTT. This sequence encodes CASSLYAGTSGRRGTDTQYF.

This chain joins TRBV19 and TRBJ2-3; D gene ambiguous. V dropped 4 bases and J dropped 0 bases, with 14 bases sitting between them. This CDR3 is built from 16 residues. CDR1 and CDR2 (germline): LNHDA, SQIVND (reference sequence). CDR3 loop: CASSKPSGTSTDTQYF. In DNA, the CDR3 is TGTGCCAGTAGTAAACCCTCGGGCACTAGCACAGATACGCAGTATTTT.

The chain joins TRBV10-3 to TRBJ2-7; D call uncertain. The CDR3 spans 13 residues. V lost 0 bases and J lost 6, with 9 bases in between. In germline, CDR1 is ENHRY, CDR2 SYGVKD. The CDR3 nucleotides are TGTGCCATCAGTGAGTCTGGGGTTGGCGAGCAGTACTTC. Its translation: CAISESGVGEQYF.

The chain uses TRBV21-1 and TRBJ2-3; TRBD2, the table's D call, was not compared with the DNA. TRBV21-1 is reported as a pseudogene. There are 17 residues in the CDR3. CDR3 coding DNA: TGTGCCAGCAGCAAAGGTAAGCGGGAGGGCATTACAGATACGCAGTATTTT. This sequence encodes CASSKGKREGITDTQYF.

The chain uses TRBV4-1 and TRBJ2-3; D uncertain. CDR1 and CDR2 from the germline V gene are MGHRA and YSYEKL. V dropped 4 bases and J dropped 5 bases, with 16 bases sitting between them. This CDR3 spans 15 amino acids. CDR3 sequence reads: CASSPRTALGDTQYF. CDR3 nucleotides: TGCGCCAGCAGCCCGCGGACGGCGCTGGGAGATACGCAGTATTTT.

CDR3 protein: CASSFRQGYGYTF. DNA for the CDR3: TGTGCCAGCAGTTTCCGACAGGGCTATGGCTACACCTTC. The chain recombines TRBV6-5 with TRBJ1-2; 7 positions match TRBD1. The CDR3 sequence is 13 residues long. The V gene's germline CDR1 is MNHEY and CDR2 SVGAGI. Trimming removed 4 bases from V and 4 bases from J; junction bases left unmatched: 3.

CDR3 amino acids: CASSVVAGGLLDTQYF. CDR3 sequence (DNA): TGTGCCAGCAGCGTAGTCGCGGGGGGACTCCTAGATACGCAGTATTTT. The chain uses TRBV9 and TRBJ2-3, with 8 bases aligning to TRBD2. With V trimmed by 0 bases and J by 5 bases, 8 bases remained unmatched. This CDR3 is built from 16 residues. Germline V CDR1 and CDR2: SGDLS, YYNGEE.

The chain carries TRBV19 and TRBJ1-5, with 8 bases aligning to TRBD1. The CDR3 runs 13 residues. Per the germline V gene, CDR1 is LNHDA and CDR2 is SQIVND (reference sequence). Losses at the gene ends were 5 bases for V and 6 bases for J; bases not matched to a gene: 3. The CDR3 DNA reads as TGTGCCAGTAGTTCGGACAGGGCTCAGCCCCAGCATTTT. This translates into CASSSDRAQPQHF.

The DNA of the CDR3 is TGTGCCAGCAGTTCCAGGGGCCAGACCCAGTACTTC. Protein: CASSSRGQTQYF. This chain joins TRBV6-5 and TRBJ2-5; D might be TRBD1 (6 bases). V lost 4 bases and J lost 6, with 9 bases in between. Germline CDR1 reads MNHEY; CDR2 reads SVGAGI. This CDR3 spans 12 amino acids.

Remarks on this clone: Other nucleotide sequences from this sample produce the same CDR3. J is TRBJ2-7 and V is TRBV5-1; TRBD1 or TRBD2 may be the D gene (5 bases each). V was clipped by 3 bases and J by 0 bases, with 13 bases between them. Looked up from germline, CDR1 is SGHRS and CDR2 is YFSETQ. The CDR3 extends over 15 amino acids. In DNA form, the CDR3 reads TGCGCCAGCAGCTCTGGGACGGGCGGCTCCTACGAGCAGTACTTC. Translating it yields CASSSGTGGSYEQYF.

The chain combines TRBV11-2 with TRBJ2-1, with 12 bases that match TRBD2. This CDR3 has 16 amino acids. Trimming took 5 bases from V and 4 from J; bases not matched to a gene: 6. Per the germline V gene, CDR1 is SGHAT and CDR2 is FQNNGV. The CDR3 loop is CASSAGLAGKYNEQFF. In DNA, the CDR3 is TGTGCCAGCAGCGCCGGACTAGCGGGAAAATACAATGAGCAGTTCTTC.

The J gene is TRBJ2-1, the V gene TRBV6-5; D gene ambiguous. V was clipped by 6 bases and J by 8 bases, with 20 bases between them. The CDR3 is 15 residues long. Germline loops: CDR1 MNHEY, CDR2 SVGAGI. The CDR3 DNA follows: TGTGCCAGCAGCTTCCGGGCGACACTACCCCATGAGCAGTTCTTC. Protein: CASSFRATLPHEQFF.

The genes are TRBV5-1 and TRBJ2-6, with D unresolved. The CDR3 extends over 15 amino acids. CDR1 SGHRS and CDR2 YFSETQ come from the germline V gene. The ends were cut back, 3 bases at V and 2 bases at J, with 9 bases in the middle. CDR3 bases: TGCGCCAGCAGCTCCCAGGTGGCTGGGGCCAACGTCCTGACTTTC. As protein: CASSSQVAGANVLTF. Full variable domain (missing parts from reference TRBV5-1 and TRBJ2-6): KAGVTQTPRYLIKTRGQQVTLSCSPISGHRSVSWYQQTPGQGLQFLFEYFSETQRNKGNFPGRFSGRQFSNSRSEMNVSTLELGDSALYLCASSSQVAGANVLTFGAGSRLTVL.

CDR3 protein: CASSLEVYSNQPQHF. The CDR3 nucleotides are TGTGCCAGCAGCTTAGAGGTTTATAGCAATCAGCCCCAGCATTTT. The chain links TRBV7-2 to TRBJ1-5; D unclear. Trimming removed 1 base from V and 0 bases from J, with 7 bases in between. Germline V lookup: CDR1 SGHTA, CDR2 FQGNSA. The CDR3 spans 15 residues.

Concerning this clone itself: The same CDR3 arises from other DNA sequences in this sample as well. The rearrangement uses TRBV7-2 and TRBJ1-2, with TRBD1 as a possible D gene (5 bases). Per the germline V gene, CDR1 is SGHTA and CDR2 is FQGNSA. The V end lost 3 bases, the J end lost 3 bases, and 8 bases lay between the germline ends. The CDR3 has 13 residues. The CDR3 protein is CASSLGRDYGYTF. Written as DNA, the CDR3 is TGTGCCAGCAGCTTGGGACGGGACTATGGCTACACCTTC.

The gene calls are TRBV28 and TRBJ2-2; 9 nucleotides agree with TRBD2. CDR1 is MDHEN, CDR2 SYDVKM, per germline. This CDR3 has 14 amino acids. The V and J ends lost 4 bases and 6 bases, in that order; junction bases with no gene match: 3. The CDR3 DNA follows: TGTGCCAGCAGTTCCCGGACTAGCGCCGGGGAGCTGTTTTTT. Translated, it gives CASSSRTSAGELFF.

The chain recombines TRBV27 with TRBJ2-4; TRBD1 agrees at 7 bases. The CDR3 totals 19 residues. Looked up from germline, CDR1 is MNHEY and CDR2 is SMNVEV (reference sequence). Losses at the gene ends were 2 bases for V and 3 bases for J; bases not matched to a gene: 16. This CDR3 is CASSLRVNRQGEGKNIQYF. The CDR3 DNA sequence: TGTGCCAGCAGTTTACGAGTCAACCGACAGGGTGAGGGCAAAAACATTCAGTACTTC.

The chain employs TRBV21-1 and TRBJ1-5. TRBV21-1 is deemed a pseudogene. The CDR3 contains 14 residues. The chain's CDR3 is CAIYGSWTNQPQHF. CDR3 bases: TGTGCCATCTACGGGTCCTGGACGAATCAGCCCCAGCATTTT.

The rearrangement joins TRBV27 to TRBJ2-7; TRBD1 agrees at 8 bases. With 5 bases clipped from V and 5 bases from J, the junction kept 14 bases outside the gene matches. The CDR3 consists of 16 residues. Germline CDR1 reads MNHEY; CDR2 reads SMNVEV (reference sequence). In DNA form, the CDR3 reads TGTGCCAGCAGTCACCGTCCGCGACAGGGGTTGAACGAGCAGTACTTC. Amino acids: CASSHRPRQGLNEQYF.